The 19 T cell receptor beta chains in this list originate from one sample, sequenced in a study of blood T cell repertoires in COVID-19. The table came from immunoSEQ multiplex PCR; TCRdb's copy has only in-frame clones and leaves some out. The sample yields just under 350,000 clones, 80% to 90% seen once. Sequencing input: peripheral blood. The receptors originated from a young man with active or convalescent COVID-19.

The V call is TRBV5-4, the J call TRBJ2-5; D ambiguous. The V and J ends lost 2 bases and 2 bases respectively, with 7 bases between them. Per the germline V gene, CDR1 is SGHNT and CDR2 is YYREEE (reference sequence). There are 13 residues in the CDR3. The CDR3 spells CASSLFEQETQYF. The CDR3 DNA sequence: TGTGCCAGCAGCTTATTCGAGCAAGAGACCCAGTACTTC.

V usage is TRBV7-2 and J usage is TRBJ1-1; D is possibly TRBD1 (6 bases). Germline-derived CDR1 and CDR2 are SGHTA and FQGNSA. The ends were cut back, 6 bases at V and 4 bases at J, with 18 bases in the middle. The CDR3 has 15 amino acids. In nucleotides, the CDR3 is TGTGCCAGCAGTGGAGCGCGGGGGCCTGGCACTGAAGCTTTCTTT. It encodes CASSGARGPGTEAFF.

V and J are TRBV7-2 and TRBJ2-5, with D perhaps matching TRBD2 (6 bases). Trimming removed 2 bases at V and 4 bases at J, with 17 bases between. Germline CDR1 SGHTA, CDR2 FQGNSA. The CDR3 covers 16 residues. The CDR3 DNA follows: TGTGCCAGCAGCTTATCCAGTGGGAGGTGGTTAGAGACCCAGTACTTC. Residues: CASSLSSGRWLETQYF.

This chain uses TRBV11-1 with TRBJ1-3, with no clear D. The CDR3 length is 13 residues. Per the germline V gene, CDR1 is SGHAT and CDR2 is FQDESV (reference sequence). The V gene lost 2 bases and the J gene lost 4 bases, with 6 bases spanning the gap. The CDR3 DNA follows: TGTGCCAGCAGCTTATCCATGGGAAACACCATATATTTT. Protein sequence: CASSLSMGNTIYF.

The rearrangement uses TRBV19 and TRBJ2-1; 10 positions match TRBD2. The CDR3 has 17 residues. Per the germline V gene, CDR1 is LNHDA and CDR2 is SQIVND (reference sequence). Unmatched junction bases numbered 8, after V lost 5 bases and J lost 1 base. CDR3 in DNA: TGTGCCAGTAGTTCTCCTAGCGGGAGAGTGTCCTACAATGAGCAGTTCTTC. It specifies CASSSPSGRVSYNEQFF.

This chain connects TRBV11-2 to TRBJ2-7; 12 bases agree with TRBD2. The CDR3 runs to 14 residues. Trimming at V came to 5 bases and at J to 7 bases, leaving 6 bases not matched to a gene. CDR1 and CDR2 (germline): SGHAT, FQNNGV. CDR3 sequence: CASSLGLAGWEQYF. The CDR3 region has the DNA TGTGCCAGCAGCCTGGGACTAGCGGGCTGGGAGCAGTACTTC.

This chain joins TRBV28 and TRBJ1-3, with D perhaps TRBD1 (6 bases). V lost 7 bases to trimming and J lost 0 bases, with 16 bases between them. CDR1 and CDR2 from the germline V gene are MDHEN and SYDVKM. The CDR3 covers 16 residues. The chain's CDR3 is CASINRVGGSGNTIYF. The DNA of the CDR3 is TGTGCCAGCATTAACAGGGTGGGTGGCTCTGGAAACACCATATATTTT.

DNA for the CDR3: TGTGCCTGGAGTGTACCTAGGTCCGGGTCTTATAATTCACCCCTCCACTTT. This gives the protein CAWSVPRSGSYNSPLHF. This chain uses TRBV30 with TRBJ1-6, with D unclear. CDR3 size: 17 residues. In germline, CDR1 is GTSNPN, CDR2 SVGIG (reference sequence). V gave up 0 bases and J gave up 4 bases, with 16 bases separating them.

This chain connects TRBV29-1 to TRBJ1-3; D unresolved. The V gene's germline CDR1 is SQVTM and CDR2 ANQGSEA. The CDR3 loop spans 14 amino acids. V gave up 5 bases and J gave up 0 bases, with 11 bases separating them. The CDR3 spells CSVLSRSSGNTIYF. CDR3 DNA: TGCAGCGTTCTCTCTCGCAGCTCTGGAAACACCATATATTTT.

The CDR3 spells CASRQPGRRSDTQYF. In nucleotides, the CDR3 is TGTGCCAGCAGGCAGCCGGGGAGGAGGTCAGATACGCAGTATTTT. The rearrangement joins TRBV11-2 to TRBJ2-3; D might be TRBD2 (6 bases). Germline loops: CDR1 SGHAT, CDR2 FQNNGV. The CDR3 runs to 15 residues. Trimming cost V 6 bases and J 4 bases, with 17 bases left between them.

The V and J genes are TRBV5-8 and TRBJ1-4, with 9 bases identical to TRBD1. The CDR3 length is 13 residues. CDR1 SGHTS and CDR2 YDEGEE come from the germline V gene. V shed 4 bases, J shed 6 bases, and the junction held 1 base outside the gene matches. The CDR3 sequence: CASSRDRDEKLFF. The CDR3 nucleotides read TGTGCCAGCAGCCGGGACAGGGATGAAAAACTGTTTTTT. The full variable domain, its missing parts supplied by reference TRBV5-8 and TRBJ1-4, is EAGVTQSPTHLIKTRGQQATLRCSPISGHTSVYWYQQALGLGLQFLLWYDEGEERNRGNFPPRFSGRQFPNYSSELNVNALELEDSALYLCASSRDRDEKLFFGSGTQLSVL.

This clone was counted a few times. This rearrangement joins TRBV3-1 (or the pseudogene TRBV3-2) to TRBJ1-5, with D possibly matching TRBD1 (5 bases). CDR3 length equals 15 residues. Trimming removed 3 bases from V and 6 bases from J, with 15 bases in between. Germline-derived CDR1 and CDR2 are LGHDT and YNNKEL (reference sequence). The CDR3 spells CASSQGGSRAQPQHF. CDR3 sequence (DNA): TGTGCCAGCAGCCAGGGGGGTTCGCGAGCTCAGCCCCAGCATTTT.

This clone came up a few times. The chain has TRBV6-2 or TRBV6-3 and TRBJ1-6, with a weak D call TRBD1 (5 bases). CDR3 size: 16 residues. Trimming left V 6 bases short and J 8 bases short, with 20 bases between. Germline CDR1 is MNHEY and CDR2 is SVGEGT. The CDR3 sequence is CASSNPRGGWDSPLHF. CDR3 DNA sequence: TGTGCCAGCAGCAACCCCCGCGGGGGATGGGATTCACCCCTCCACTTT.

The CDR3 nucleotides read TGTGCCAGCAGTTTAGGAGGGATCTATGGCTACACCTTC. This translates into CASSLGGIYGYTF. The chain carries TRBV12-3 or TRBV12-4 and TRBJ1-2; no reliable D call. V gave up 1 base and J gave up 4 bases, with 7 bases separating them. The CDR3 runs 13 residues.

The rearrangement joins TRBV6-2 or TRBV6-3 to TRBJ2-3; D unclear. Looked up from germline, CDR1 is MNHEY and CDR2 is SVGEGT. CDR3 length: 13 amino acids. Trimming took off 0 bases at V and 6 bases at J, with 7 bases between the two ends. The CDR3 DNA is TGTGCCAGCAGTTACTCGTCCCAGGATACGCAGTATTTT. Translating gives CASSYSSQDTQYF.

The chain joins TRBV14 to TRBJ1-2; maybe TRBD1 (5 bases). V was clipped by 1 base and J by 4 bases, with 13 bases between them. The CDR3 contains 15 residues. Germline values: CDR1 SGHDN, CDR2 FVKESK. The CDR3 nucleotides are TGTGCCAGCAGCCAAGGCGGCCTCGGGGGCTATGGCTACACCTTC. Amino acid sequence: CASSQGGLGGYGYTF.

The rearrangement joins TRBV9 to TRBJ2-5; 7 nucleotides line up with TRBD2. This CDR3 region has 13 residues. V was clipped by 4 bases and J by 4 bases; unmatched bases: 4. CDR1 and CDR2 from the germline V gene are SGDLS and YYNGEE. CDR3 sequence reads: CASSQTGGETQYF. CDR3 coding DNA: TGTGCCAGCAGCCAGACGGGGGGAGAGACCCAGTACTTC. The full variable domain, completed using reference TRBV9 and TRBJ2-5, is DSGVTQTPKHLITATGQRVTLRCSPRSGDLSVYWYQQSLDQGLQFLIQYYNGEERAKGNILERFSAQQFPDLHSELNLSSLELGDSALYFCASSQTGGETQYFGPGTRLLVL.

The chain recombines TRBV27 with TRBJ1-4; D call uncertain. Germline V gene lookup returns CDR1 MNHEY and CDR2 SMNVEV (reference sequence). There are 13 residues in the CDR3. V was clipped by 6 bases and J by 8 bases, with 13 bases between them. CDR3 DNA: TGTGCCAGCAGCCGTGAGGATAGGGAAAAACTGTTTTTT. Translation gives CASSREDREKLFF.

The chain combines TRBV9 with TRBJ1-1; a weak D match, TRBD1 (5 bases). Germline loops: CDR1 SGDLS, CDR2 YYNGEE. The CDR3 is made up of 16 amino acids. The V end lost 0 bases, the J end lost 3 bases, and 15 bases lay between the germline ends. CDR3 sequence reads: CASSVAGGYQHTEAFF. The CDR3 DNA reads as TGTGCCAGCAGCGTAGCTGGGGGGTATCAGCACACTGAAGCTTTCTTT.